One sample yielded the 27 T cell receptor beta chains listed below, sequenced in a study of beta chain features in type 1 diabetes. Regarding the study as a whole: When Type 1 diabetes patients were examined, their TCRB CDR3s proved moderately but significantly shorter in all four CD4+ subsets.

These receptors have no identified antigens. The study reverse transcribed the entire isolated RNA, so it sequenced expressed TCRB transcripts. TCRdb's copy holds only in-frame clones and misses some; the assay was immunoSEQ multiplex PCR. The data show 95,000 to 150,000 clones, about a sixth seen once. Sequenced sample: central memory CD4+ T cells from blood. All receptors derive from a man aged 30 to 45 with type 1 diabetes.

This clone was detected a few times. In nucleotides, the CDR3 is TGCAGCGTGACTCAGGGGGCTGGGGCCAACGTCCTGACTTTC. This gives the protein CSVTQGAGANVLTF. The V call is TRBV29-1, the J call TRBJ2-6; 7 positions match TRBD1. The germline gives CDR1 SQVTM, CDR2 ANQGSEA. This CDR3 region has 14 residues. The V gene end was trimmed by 6 bases and the J gene end by 2 bases; junction bases not matched to a gene: 4.

This clone was seen repeatedly, ten times or more. The rearrangement links TRBV29-1 to TRBJ1-1; D ambiguous. The CDR3 covers 14 residues. Trimming removed 5 bases at V and 5 bases at J, with 18 bases between. Germline loops: CDR1 SQVTM, CDR2 ANQGSEA. CDR3 residues: CSVYSFGLGTEAFF. The CDR3 coding sequence is TGCAGCGTTTATTCGTTTGGGCTAGGGACTGAAGCTTTCTTT.

V is TRBV5-6 and J is TRBJ2-3; TRBD1 agrees at 7 bases. The CDR3 is made up of 14 amino acids. With V trimmed by 7 bases and J by 2 bases, 7 bases remained unmatched. Germline CDR1 is SGHDT and CDR2 is YYEEEE. The CDR3, as DNA: TGTGCCAGCGTCTCTGGGACAGCCACAGATACGCAGTATTTT. Translation: CASVSGTATDTQYF.

This clone was seen a single time. This chain joins TRBV30 and TRBJ1-2, with D hard to call. The ends were cut back, 0 bases at V and 5 bases at J, with 13 bases in the middle. Germline CDR1 is GTSNPN and CDR2 is SVGIG (reference sequence). This CDR3 region has 14 residues. The CDR3 reads CAWSVNGFGYGYTF. The CDR3 region has the DNA TGTGCCTGGAGTGTGAATGGGTTCGGGTATGGCTACACCTTC.

The J gene is TRBJ1-4, the V gene TRBV15; 7 nucleotides match TRBD1. V lost 2 bases and J lost 7; bases outside the gene matches: 10. This CDR3 comprises 16 residues. Germline CDR1 and CDR2: LNHNV and YYDKDF (reference sequence). The chain's CDR3 is CATSRYRDSEGEKLFF. The CDR3 bases are TGTGCCACCAGCAGATACCGGGACAGCGAGGGTGAAAAACTGTTTTTT.

The chain employs TRBV7-2 and TRBJ1-2; tentatively, D is TRBD1 (5 bases). The length of the CDR3 is 16 residues. V shed 4 bases and J shed 5 bases, with 20 bases lying between them. Germline lookup yields CDR1 SGHTA and CDR2 FQGNSA. CDR3 sequence reads: CASSYRTGHSNYGYTF. CDR3 sequence (DNA): TGTGCCAGCAGCTACCGTACCGGACATAGCAATTATGGCTACACCTTC.

The V call is TRBV2, the J call TRBJ1-5, with TRBD1 matching over 7 bases. The germline V gene has CDR1 SNHLY and CDR2 FYNNEI. After removal of 4 bases from V and 6 bases from J, the junction contained 9 bases not matched to a gene. CDR3 length equals 15 residues. The CDR3 region has the DNA TGTGCCAGCAGTGGGGAAAGGGGGCACGGTCAGCCCCAGCATTTT. Its protein product is CASSGERGHGQPQHF.

This clone was detected only a few times. This chain connects TRBV5-6 to TRBJ2-5; maybe TRBD2 (5 bases). The CDR3 extends over 16 amino acids. CDR1 and CDR2 from the germline V gene are SGHDT and YYEEEE. With 3 bases removed from V and 3 bases from J, the gap between germline ends came to 18 bases. The CDR3 DNA sequence: TGTGCCAGCAGCTCGGAACGTAGCGATTCAGAAGAGACCCAGTACTTC. Its protein product is CASSSERSDSEETQYF.

This clone occurred a few times. Other DNA sequences from this sample encode an identical CDR3 as well. The gene calls are TRBV7-2 and TRBJ1-5; the match to TRBD1 covers 8 bases. V shed 1 base, J shed 4 bases, and the junction held 3 bases outside the gene matches. CDR3 length: 15 amino acids. The germline V gene has CDR1 SGHTA and CDR2 FQGNSA. This chain's CDR3 is CASSLEGTGNQPQHF. The DNA for the CDR3 is TGTGCCAGCAGCTTAGAAGGGACAGGTAATCAGCCCCAGCATTTT.

The rearrangement links TRBV29-1 to TRBJ2-1; D unresolved. Germline loops: CDR1 SQVTM, CDR2 ANQGSEA. V dropped 8 bases and J dropped 7 bases, with 15 bases sitting between them. The CDR3 is 12 residues long. In nucleotides, the CDR3 is TGCAGCTCCCAGCGCCCCCCGAATGAGCAGTTCTTC. The encoded protein is CSSQRPPNEQFF.

This clone was recorded a few times. Written as DNA, the CDR3 is TGCGCCAGCAGCCTTGATCGAGGGAGCTCCTATAATTCACCCCTCCACTTT. This codes for CASSLDRGSSYNSPLHF. The chain carries TRBV23-1 and TRBJ1-6; no firm D call. TRBV23-1 is an ORF; its function is uncertain. V was clipped by 6 bases and J by 0 bases, with 15 bases between them. The CDR3 spans 17 residues.

This clone was seen a handful of times. This sequence joins TRBV30 and TRBJ2-7; D is unresolved. Germline CDR1 and CDR2: GTSNPN and SVGIG (reference sequence). This CDR3 spans 12 amino acids. The V and J ends lost 5 bases and 7 bases respectively, with 15 bases between them. CDR3 protein: CAWGTGSPEQYF. The CDR3 DNA reads as TGTGCCTGGGGCACGGGCTCTCCGGAGCAGTACTTC.

The rearrangement joins TRBV27 to TRBJ1-6; tentatively, D is TRBD1 (5 bases). With 0 bases removed from V and 4 bases from J, the gap between germline ends came to 13 bases. CDR3 length: 17 amino acids. Germline CDR1 MNHEY, CDR2 SMNVEV (reference sequence). CDR3 in amino acids: CASSLSIGGDYNSPLHF. In DNA form, the CDR3 reads TGTGCCAGCAGTTTATCGATTGGAGGGGATTATAATTCACCCCTCCACTTT.

The table lists this clone with a few counts. The chain combines TRBV7-6 with TRBJ2-3; D might be TRBD2 (6 bases). The germline gives CDR1 SGHVS, CDR2 FNYEAQ. The CDR3 runs to 15 residues. V was cut by 1 base and J by 3 bases, with 11 bases left in between. This chain's CDR3 is CASSLGAGQTDTQYF. Written as DNA, the CDR3 is TGTGCCAGCAGCTTAGGTGCGGGGCAGACAGATACGCAGTATTTT.

V gene TRBV10-3 combines with J gene TRBJ2-3; weak D call: TRBD1 (5 bases). Germline lookup yields CDR1 ENHRY and CDR2 SYGVKD. The CDR3 length is 13 residues. The V end lost 3 bases, the J end lost 4 bases, and 8 bases lay between the germline ends. This chain's CDR3 is CAISEGAADTQYF. The CDR3 coding sequence is TGTGCCATCAGTGAAGGGGCGGCAGATACGCAGTATTTT.

The chain combines TRBV9 with TRBJ2-7; the D gene is possibly TRBD2 (6 bases). Deletions cut 8 bases from V and 7 bases from J, with 19 bases between. The length of the CDR3 is 13 residues. Germline V gene sequence: CDR1 SGDLS, CDR2 YYNGEE. CDR3 nucleotides: TGTGCCAGTGGGGCAGGGACTTTGAATGAGCAGTACTTC. This encodes CASGAGTLNEQYF.

This clone showed up many times. The chain carries TRBV10-3 and TRBJ1-2, with TRBD1 identical over 9 bases. Unmatched junction bases numbered 8, after V lost 3 bases and J lost 6 bases. The CDR3 is made up of 15 amino acids. Germline CDR1 is ENHRY and CDR2 is SYGVKD. In DNA, the CDR3 is TGTGCCATCAGTGAACGGGGACAGGGCGAAGATGGCTACACCTTC. Its protein is CAISERGQGEDGYTF.

The rearrangement uses TRBV7-2 and TRBJ1-1; 8 bases line up with TRBD1. CDR3 length: 14 residues. CDR1 SGHTA and CDR2 FQGNSA come from the germline V gene. CDR3 sequence reads: CASRSQGAPTEAFF. The CDR3 coding sequence is TGTGCGTCGCGGTCCCAGGGGGCTCCCACTGAAGCTTTCTTT.

V gene TRBV28 combines with J gene TRBJ2-5, with 10 positions matching TRBD2. This CDR3 has 15 residues. Trimming took 6 bases from V and 4 from J; bases not matched to a gene: 8. Germline V gives CDR1 MDHEN, CDR2 SYDVKM. The CDR3 loop reads CASRGSGGATETQYF. The CDR3 DNA sequence: TGTGCCAGCAGAGGAAGCGGGGGGGCCACAGAGACCCAGTACTTC.

V gene TRBV27 combines with J gene TRBJ1-2; TRBD1 matches at 7 bases. Germline lookup yields CDR1 MNHEY and CDR2 SMNVEV (reference sequence). The CDR3 contains 15 residues. Trimming cost V 4 bases and J 8 bases; bases outside gene matches: 13. CDR3 DNA: TGTGCCAGCAGTTCCGGACAGGCAGGGGGAGTGGGCTACACCTTC. Protein sequence: CASSSGQAGGVGYTF.

This clone was observed a handful of times. The chain recombines TRBV5-1 with TRBJ2-5; TRBD1 matches 11 bases. Germline lookup yields CDR1 SGHRS and CDR2 YFSETQ. With 4 bases clipped from V and 4 bases from J, the junction kept 9 bases outside the gene matches. CDR3 length: 16 amino acids. The CDR3 reads CASSRRTGGEAETQYF. CDR3 sequence (DNA): TGCGCCAGCAGCAGGCGGACAGGGGGCGAAGCAGAGACCCAGTACTTC.

The gene calls are TRBV5-6 and TRBJ2-1, with D perhaps TRBD2 (5 bases). Trimming took off 0 bases at V and 0 bases at J, with 13 bases between the two ends. Germline values: CDR1 SGHDT, CDR2 YYEEEE. CDR3 size: 17 residues. CDR3 coding DNA: TGTGCCAGCAGCTTGGTTGGAGGAAGGAGCTCCTACAATGAGCAGTTCTTC. Its protein is CASSLVGGRSSYNEQFF. Complete variable domain (other parts from reference TRBV5-6 and TRBJ2-1): DAGVTQSPTHLIKTRGQQVTLRCSPKSGHDTVSWYQQALGQGPQFIFQYYEEEERQRGNFPDRFSGHQFPNYSSELNVNALLLGDSALYLCASSLVGGRSSYNEQFFGPGTRLTVL.

This clone was seen a handful of times. The CDR3 reads CASSLLMAENSPLHF. In nucleotides, the CDR3 is TGTGCCAGCAGCCTCCTAATGGCAGAGAATTCACCCCTCCACTTT. The gene calls are TRBV7-6 and TRBJ1-6, with D unresolved. Germline assignment: CDR1 SGHVS and CDR2 FNYEAQ. V gave up 5 bases and J gave up 7 bases, with 15 bases separating them. This CDR3 is 15 amino acids long.

The table lists this clone with a few counts. The gene calls are TRBV29-1 and TRBJ2-3; 8 bases map to TRBD2. V was clipped by 3 bases and J by 1 base; unmatched bases: 9. The germline V gene encodes CDR1 SQVTM and CDR2 ANQGSEA. The CDR3 is 16 residues long. The CDR3 sequence: CSVDRVNSGGTDTQYF. CDR3 DNA sequence: TGCAGCGTTGATAGGGTGAATAGCGGGGGCACAGATACGCAGTATTTT.

This clone was found once. V and J are TRBV7-9 and TRBJ2-7, with 9 bases matching TRBD1. With 5 bases clipped from V and 3 bases from J, the junction kept 5 bases outside the gene matches. The germline CDR1 and CDR2 sequences are SEHNR and FQNEAQ (reference sequence). CDR3 length: 14 residues. In DNA form, the CDR3 reads TGTGCCAGCAGCCAAGAGACAGGGGGCTACGAGCAGTACTTC. Protein sequence: CASSQETGGYEQYF.

A few counts support this clone. The chain recombines TRBV7-9 with TRBJ1-2; 10 bases fit TRBD1. The V and J ends lost 5 bases and 4 bases, in that order; junction bases with no gene match: 10. The CDR3 has 16 residues. Germline CDR1 is SEHNR and CDR2 is FQNEAQ (reference sequence). The DNA for the CDR3 is TGTGCCAGCAGCCCCGACAGGGGGCAAGGCGCCTATGGCTACACCTTC. Residues: CASSPDRGQGAYGYTF.

This clone has a handful of counts. The rearrangement uses TRBV10-3 and TRBJ1-2; no clear D. The CDR3 loop spans 13 amino acids. V lost 6 bases and J 0 bases, leaving 8 bases between the germline ends. Germline V gene sequence: CDR1 ENHRY, CDR2 SYGVKD. The CDR3 sequence: CAISGEANYGYTF. CDR3 bases: TGTGCCATCAGCGGCGAAGCTAACTATGGCTACACCTTC.